Included here is one TCR beta chain sequence, with context. These data come from a study of cytomegalovirus exposure and HLA in healthy donors. Study-level background: Earlier work reported some 110 million unique TCR beta sequences from some 170 million T cells. Across around 400 genotyped donors, 81% landed in the Caucasian-associated ancestry cluster.

Primers for the PCR totalled 60 Vbeta and 13 Jbeta. Method: immunoSEQ multiplex PCR; TCRdb's copy keeps in-frame clones and lacks some. Among approximately 160,000 clones listed, about four fifths were seen once. The CDR3 extends over 14 amino acids. V lost 7 bases, J lost 7 bases, and 19 bases lay in between. Germline V gene sequence: CDR1 SEHNR, CDR2 FQNEAQ (reference sequence). The chain couples TRBV7-9 to TRBJ1-1; D remains unclear. The sequence was collected from a boy aged 2 to 10 in good health and CMV-seronegative. Sequencing was carried out using PBMCs. The DNA for the CDR3 is TGTGCCAGCAACCCGGGTTTTACGTTAGGTGAAGCTTTCTTT. Its translation: CASNPGFTLGEAFF. Supplemented by reference TRBV7-9 and TRBJ1-1, the full variable domain reads DTGVSQNPRHKITKRGQNVTFRCDPISEHNRLYWYRQTLGQGPEFLTYFQNEAQLEKSRLLSDRFSAERPKGSFSTLEIQRTEQGDSAMYLCASNPGFTLGEAFFGQGTRLTVV.